This TCR beta chain was sequenced in a study of T cells after yellow fever vaccination. Study results and limitations: It was a small share of clonotypes that appeared in both CD4 and CD8 compartments.

UMIs were added to TCR cDNA along with a universal primer site when it was made by 5'RACE template switching. TCRdb called the 5' RACE reads again in MiXCR, with one record for every CDR3 protein. The sample consists of approximately 260,000 distinct CDR3 sequences, under 15% of them appearing once. This clonotype was seen only a few times. Its antigen is as yet unknown. Between the trimmed V and J ends, which lost 0 bases and 1 base, there was a span of 7 bases. Germline CDR1 reads SGHNT; CDR2 reads YYREEE (reference sequence). The CDR3 contains 14 residues. Specimen: CD4+ T cells sorted from PBMCs, collected 45 days after the yellow fever booster vaccination. The receptor was derived from a man aged 25 to 40 who received the YFV17D yellow fever vaccine. This sequence joins TRBV5-4 and TRBJ2-5; unclear D gene. CDR3 DNA sequence: TGTGCCAGCAGCTTGGGACCTAGCCAAGAGACCCAGTACTTC. It specifies CASSLGPSQETQYF. Variable domain in full (rest from reference TRBV5-4 and TRBJ2-5): ETGVTQSPTHLIKTRGQQVTLRCSSQSGHNTVSWYQQALGQGPQFIFQYYREEENGRGNFPPRFSGLQFPNYSSELNVNALELDDSALYLCASSLGPSQETQYFGPGTRLLVL.